Below, 24 T cell receptor beta chains from the same sample are listed, as sequenced in a study of low-dose radiotherapy and immunotherapy resistance in tumors (dated by TCRdb to the early 2020s). TCRdb shows the sequencer as Illumina HiSeq 2500. Superscript III and a set of TRAV- and TRBV-specific primers were used to synthesize first-strand cDNA, so that both TCRalpha and TCRbeta chains were covered. TCRs were amplified with Phusion for approximately 20 PCR cycles using a constant-region primer together with the adapter attached to the V primers. Through fastp at Q25 and MiXCR, TCRdb rebuilt clones from the public reads, retaining in-frame beta chains. Under each unique CDR3 protein, matching rows form one entry showing the most common genes and DNA. Here the sample has 59,000 or so distinct CDR3 sequences; approximately 25% occur a single time. Clones ranked in the top ten supply about 7% of the sample.

The time point label here, explained by the study, means: before trial treatment. The input for sequencing was PBMCs, taken before treatment. The receptors were sampled from a male donor with rectosigmoid adenocarcinoma.

This clonotype has a count of ten or more. The genes are TRBV20-1 and TRBJ2-7, with D tentatively TRBD1 (6 bases). V lost 2 bases and J 0 bases, leaving 20 bases between the germline ends. Germline V lookup: CDR1 DFQATT, CDR2 SNEGSKA (reference sequence). The CDR3 is made up of 17 amino acids. The CDR3 nucleotides read TGCAGTGCTAGACCTAGAGACAGGTTAGTTGTCTCCTACGAGCAGTACTTC. This sequence encodes CSARPRDRLVVSYEQYF.

There are many counts of this clonotype. The chain combines TRBV12-3 or TRBV12-4 with TRBJ1-1, with TRBD1 identical over 8 bases. The CDR3 loop spans 13 amino acids. Trimming cost V 3 bases and J 5 bases; bases outside gene matches: 2. In DNA form, the CDR3 reads TGTGCCAGCAGTTTGACAGGGGCAACTGAAGCTTTCTTT. Translated: CASSLTGATEAFF.

This clonotype was seen ten or more times. The chain joins TRBV28 to TRBJ2-4; TRBD2 matches at 7 bases. Trimming removed 5 bases from V and 1 base from J; junction bases left unmatched: 5. CDR1 and CDR2 from the germline V gene are MDHEN and SYDVKM. The CDR3 consists of 15 residues. Here the CDR3 reads CASSLLAAAKNIQYF. CDR3 nucleotide sequence: TGTGCCAGCAGTCTCCTAGCGGCTGCCAAAAACATTCAGTACTTC.

This clonotype is a singleton in its sample. The chain recombines TRBV7-2 with TRBJ1-2, with D perhaps matching TRBD1 (6 bases). In germline, CDR1 is SGHTA, CDR2 FQGNSA. The CDR3 covers 14 residues. Trimming pared 4 bases from V and 4 bases from J, leaving 13 bases between. CDR3 coding DNA: TGTGCCAGCAGCTCCTATACAGGGCTCTATGGCTACACCTTC. It codes for CASSSYTGLYGYTF.

This clonotype was seen only a few times. This chain joins TRBV28 and TRBJ2-7; D remains ambiguous. Trimming took off 6 bases at V and 4 bases at J, with 10 bases between the two ends. The CDR3 sequence is 12 residues long. Germline V lookup: CDR1 MDHEN, CDR2 SYDVKM. The CDR3 sequence: CASRLKFYEQYF. In DNA form, the CDR3 reads TGTGCCAGCAGACTCAAATTTTACGAGCAGTACTTC.

The chain joins TRBV11-2 to TRBJ2-2; 10 nucleotides align to TRBD1. This CDR3 has 14 amino acids. V gave up 5 bases and J gave up 6 bases; unmatched junction bases: 3. Per germline, CDR1 SGHAT and CDR2 FQNNGV. CDR3 sequence: CASSTGQGSGELFF. In nucleotides, the CDR3 is TGTGCCAGCAGCACGGGACAGGGGTCCGGGGAGCTGTTTTTT.

This clonotype has ten or more counts. The V call is TRBV27, the J call TRBJ1-6; unclear D gene. Trimming shortened V by 3 bases and J by 0 bases, and 12 bases separated the two germline ends. Looked up from germline, CDR1 is MNHEY and CDR2 is SMNVEV (reference sequence). The CDR3 loop spans 17 amino acids. CDR3 sequence: CASSFFGSSSYNSPLHF. The CDR3 DNA reads as TGTGCCAGCAGTTTCTTCGGGTCCAGCTCCTATAATTCACCCCTCCACTTT.

This clonotype was seen at least ten times. The J gene is TRBJ1-6, the V gene TRBV7-9; D is possibly TRBD1 (5 bases). CDR1 and CDR2 from the germline V gene are SEHNR and FQNEAQ (reference sequence). This CDR3 region has 13 residues. Trimming left V 5 bases short and J 10 bases short, with 12 bases between. CDR3 sequence: CASSLGPSSPLHF. DNA of the CDR3: TGTGCCAGCAGCCTGGGACCCTCCTCACCCCTCCACTTT.

This clonotype was seen repeatedly, ten times or more. The chain links TRBV29-1 to TRBJ2-7; D possibly corresponds to TRBD1 (5 bases). CDR1 and CDR2 from the germline V gene are SQVTM and ANQGSEA. The CDR3 is made up of 13 amino acids. V was cut by 1 base and J by 6 bases, with 13 bases left in between. CDR3 bases: TGCAGCGTTGAAGCCATCCAAGGGGCCGAGCAGTACTTC. Protein product: CSVEAIQGAEQYF.

This clonotype was observed many times. This chain links TRBV11-2 with TRBJ2-5, with D perhaps being TRBD1 or TRBD2 (6 bases each). This CDR3 region has 16 residues. From germline, CDR1 is SGHAT and CDR2 FQNNGV. Trimming left V 1 base short and J 2 bases short, with 14 bases between. CDR3 bases: TGTGCCAGCAGCTTAGGGGTAGGGGGGCCTCAAGAGACCCAGTACTTC. Its protein is CASSLGVGGPQETQYF.

This clonotype was seen many times. This chain links TRBV6-5 with TRBJ2-5; D uncertain. CDR3 length: 15 residues. Germline CDR1 and CDR2: MNHEY and SVGAGI. Trimming removed 4 bases from V and 1 base from J, with 13 bases in between. The DNA of the CDR3 is TGTGCCAGCAGTTCTCCCAGCCGACCCCAAGAGACCCAGTACTTC. Residues: CASSSPSRPQETQYF.

V gene TRBV7-6 combines with J gene TRBJ1-5, with TRBD1 identical over 7 bases. Unmatched junction bases numbered 3, after V lost 1 base and J lost 6 bases. From germline, CDR1 is SGHVS and CDR2 FNYEAQ. This CDR3 spans 14 amino acids. CDR3 sequence: CASSLGGGGQPQHF. The DNA of the CDR3 is TGTGCCAGCAGCTTAGGAGGGGGCGGTCAGCCCCAGCATTTT.

With regard to this clonotype: This likely traces to a read error, being one base from a far larger clone. This chain links TRBV6-6 with TRBJ1-5; 8 positions match TRBD1. The CDR3 runs 17 residues. Germline V gene lookup returns CDR1 MNHNY and CDR2 SVGAGI (reference sequence). The CDR3 sequence is CAGSYSRGPNGNQPQHF. As DNA, the CDR3 is TGTGCCGGCAGTTACTCCAGGGGGCCAAATGGCAATCAGCCCCAGCATTTT.

This chain joins TRBV2 and TRBJ1-5, with D possibly matching TRBD1 (5 bases). Germline loops: CDR1 SNHLY, CDR2 FYNNEI. The CDR3 sequence is 16 residues long. V lost 3 bases and J 2 bases, leaving 14 bases between the germline ends. This chain's CDR3 is CASSDQGATGNQPQHF. In nucleotides, the CDR3 is TGTGCCAGCAGTGACCAGGGAGCGACGGGCAATCAGCCCCAGCATTTT.

This clonotype was seen ten or more times. The rearrangement joins TRBV11-2 to TRBJ1-6; maybe TRBD1 (5 bases). The CDR3 has 15 residues. Germline-derived CDR1 and CDR2 are SGHAT and FQNNGV. Trimming took 6 bases from V and 10 from J, leaving 19 bases between them. For the CDR3, the DNA is TGTGCCAGCAGAACCCCCGGGACTGAAGGGTCACCCCTCCACTTT. This sequence encodes CASRTPGTEGSPLHF.

This clonotype appeared many times. V gene TRBV6-2 or TRBV6-3 combines with J gene TRBJ2-3, with 13 bases lining up with TRBD2. The length of the CDR3 is 17 residues. Germline trimming cut 6 bases from V and 4 bases from J; bases unmatched to any gene: 10. CDR1 MNHEY and CDR2 SVGEGT come from the germline V gene. The DNA of the CDR3 is TGTGCCAGCAGCCACGAACGGACTAGCGGGAGCGCAGATACGCAGTATTTT. It is translated as CASSHERTSGSADTQYF.

The chain employs TRBV6-1 and TRBJ1-5; D gene unclear. Germline loops: CDR1 MNHNS, CDR2 SASEGT. Trimming cost V 2 bases and J 6 bases, with 11 bases left between them. The CDR3 covers 14 residues. The CDR3 DNA reads as TGTGCCAGCAGTGAACTGGGGAGGCGTCAGCCCCAGCATTTT. Encoded protein: CASSELGRRQPQHF.

The chain has TRBV6-2 or TRBV6-3 and TRBJ2-7; 7 bases fit TRBD1. The germline V gene encodes CDR1 MNHEY and CDR2 SVGEGT. The CDR3 loop spans 12 amino acids. Trimming removed 6 bases from V and 3 bases from J; junction bases left unmatched: 2. CDR3: CASRTGRYEQYF. The CDR3 DNA is TGTGCCAGCAGGACAGGGCGCTACGAGCAGTACTTC.

V and J are TRBV3-1 and TRBJ2-7; 9 positions match TRBD2. The CDR3 contains 16 residues. Germline CDR1 reads LGHDT; CDR2 reads YNNKEL (reference sequence). Germline trimming cut 1 base from V and 3 bases from J; bases unmatched to any gene: 7. CDR3 nucleotide sequence: TGTGCCAGCAGCCAAGCTCGGGGGACTAGCCTCTACGAGCAGTACTTC. It yields the protein CASSQARGTSLYEQYF.

The rearrangement links TRBV28 to TRBJ2-7; 8 bases match TRBD1. The junction had 22 bases not matched to a gene; V was cut back by 3 bases and J by 3 bases. This CDR3 has 20 residues. Germline V gene sequence: CDR1 MDHEN, CDR2 SYDVKM. The CDR3 DNA follows: TGTGCCAGCAGTTTGCGTTGGGCAGGGGGCTTAATACTCACGAGCTACGAGCAGTACTTC. Its translation is CASSLRWAGGLILTSYEQYF.

This clonotype was seen at least ten times. CDR3: CASSFRQGARGYTF. In nucleotides, the CDR3 is TGTGCCAGCAGTTTCCGACAGGGGGCTAGGGGCTACACCTTC. The V and J genes are TRBV28 and TRBJ1-2; 10 nucleotides line up with TRBD1. The V segment lost 3 bases and the J segment 8 bases; nucleotides outside the gene matches: 6. The CDR3 has 14 residues. In germline, CDR1 is MDHEN, CDR2 SYDVKM.

In the case of this clonotype: This likely stems from a read error, as it lies one base from a far larger clone. The chain is built from TRBV7-3 and TRBJ2-5; D is unclear. The CDR3 contains 15 residues. Per the germline V gene, CDR1 is SGHTA and CDR2 is FQGTGA. Trimming took off 0 bases at V and 2 bases at J, with 10 bases between the two ends. This CDR3 reads CASSLTRVEQETQYF. CDR3 coding DNA: TGTGCCAGCAGCTTAACACGAGTGGAGCAAGAGACCCAGTACTTC.

The chain couples TRBV6-6 to TRBJ2-7; D ambiguous. CDR1 is MNHNY and CDR2 is SVGAGI in the germline V gene (reference sequence). The V end lost 5 bases, the J end lost 4 bases, and 21 bases lay between the germline ends. The length of the CDR3 is 16 residues. Written as DNA, the CDR3 is TGTGCCAGCAGTCTAACGGCCAACACTCAGCTTTACGAGCAGTACTTC. It translates to CASSLTANTQLYEQYF.

This clonotype was picked up many times. The chain is built from TRBV2 and TRBJ2-7; 10 nucleotides match TRBD2. The V and J ends lost 5 bases and 1 base, in that order; junction bases with no gene match: 8. CDR3 length: 16 amino acids. CDR1 and CDR2 from the germline V gene are SNHLY and FYNNEI. The CDR3 region has the DNA TGTGCCAGCAGTTACAGCGGGGGGGCCCAGTCCTACGAGCAGTACTTC. The encoded protein is CASSYSGGAQSYEQYF.